This TCR beta chain was observed in a study of CD8+ T cells in alopecia areata. Overall study context: Treated patients were given 5 to 10 mg oral tofacitinib twice daily.

V was trimmed by 4 bases and J by 2 bases, leaving 11 bases between them. CDR1 and CDR2 (germline): GTSNPN, SVGIG (reference sequence). The CDR3 contains 13 residues. This clone has only one observation. Treatment meaning: oral pan-JAK inhibitor, 5-10 mg twice daily. Using a FACSAria, the CD4+ and CD8+ T cells were sorted from the PBMCs. Sequencing used cDNA as its template, made by extracting RNA and reverse transcribing it. This table comes from immunoSEQ multiplex PCR, and its TCRdb copy is limited to in-frame clones, with some not included. Altogether some 200,000 clones are present, 50% to 60% being singletons, with the ten largest covering 1.5% to 2%.

The chain uses TRBV30 and TRBJ1-1; D not resolved. Source: CD4+ T cells sorted from blood, taken at week 4, from a patient treated with tofacitinib. The receptor's source is a human donor with alopecia areata. CDR3 region: CAWTVQINTEAFF. CDR3 in DNA: TGTGCCTGGACAGTGCAAATCAACACTGAAGCTTTCTTT. Drawing the rest from reference TRBV30 and TRBJ1-1, the complete variable domain is SQTIHQWPATLVQPVGSPLSLECTVEGTSNPNLYWYRQAAGRGLQLLFYSVGIGQISSEVPQNLSASRPQDRQFILSSKKLLLSDSGFYLCAWTVQINTEAFFGQGTRLTVV.